This note documents a single TCR beta chain sequence. Profiled with immunoSEQ multiplex PCR; TCRdb holds only in-frame clones, not every one. The table shows about 1 million clones, with approximately 70% occurring only once. This sample was included in a study of shared clonotypes between healthy human individuals. V dropped 5 bases and J dropped 2; count of bases not matched to a gene: 4. In germline, CDR1 is SGHAT, CDR2 FQNNGV. This CDR3 comprises 15 residues. The rearrangement links TRBV11-2 to TRBJ2-5; TRBD1 aligns across 11 bases. The sample consisted of memory CD4+ T cells sorted from blood. Subset specified: CD45RA-negative fraction. The TCR sequence derives from a man between 18 and 29 years old in good health. The CDR3 sequence is CASSIGDRGQETQYF. The CDR3 coding sequence is TGTGCCAGCAGCATTGGGGACAGGGGGCAAGAGACCCAGTACTTC.